This is a list of T cell receptor beta chains from one sample in a study of T cell repertoires in cytomegalovirus infection. These receptors have no known antigen. A single record per CDR3 protein comes from TCRdb applying MiXCR to the reads. The data contain 700,000 to 950,000 distinct CDR3 sequences, approximately 29% of them singletons. The specimen was cultured CD8+ T cells from PBMCs, collected from culture after CMV antigen stimulation. The source is a human donor in good health (CMV status not recorded). Some clones in this sample may be carry-over from other donors' samples. CDR3s include the opening cysteine and the closing phenylalanine or tryptophan. The order of the fields is clone size, V gene, J gene, D gene, CDR3 protein, CDR3 DNA. D genes are given only for firm matches. Clone size is not always given. Where it is, it says once, few, many or a class for expanded clones.

size: NA; V: TRBV12-5; J: TRBJ2-2; D: NA; CDR3: CASGRDDTGELFF; DNA: TGTGCTAGTGGCCGGGATGACACCGGGGAGCTGTTTTTT
size: once; V: TRBV7-3; J: TRBJ1-2; D: TRBD1; CDR3: CASTDIEGAGYGYTF; DNA: TGTGCCAGCACCGATATCGAGGGGGCGGGCTATGGCTACACCTTC
size: NA; V: TRBV4-3; J: TRBJ2-1; D: TRBD1; CDR3: CASSQVIQKGTGGFTEQFF; DNA: TGCGCCAGCAGCCAAGTCATTCAAAAAGGGACAGGGGGTTTTACTGAGCAGTTCTTC
size: few; V: TRBV7-6; J: TRBJ2-1; D: TRBD1; CDR3: CASSLKLAGGRNEQFF; DNA: TGTGCCAGCAGCTTAAAGTTGGCAGGGGGAAGGAATGAGCAGTTCTTC
size: once; V: TRBV19; J: TRBJ2-3; D: NA; CDR3: CASREGTPYTDTQYF; DNA: TGTGCCAGTAGGGAAGGGACCCCTTACACAGATACGCAGTATTTT
size: few; V: TRBV20-1; J: TRBJ1-1; D: NA; CDR3: CSASLGMNTEAFF; DNA: TGCAGTGCTAGTTTGGGTATGAACACTGAAGCTTTCTTT
size: many; V: TRBV6-5; J: TRBJ1-5; D: NA; CDR3: CASSYYPGRGSNQPQHF; DNA: TGTGCCAGCAGTTACTACCCCGGGAGGGGGAGCAATCAGCCCCAGCATTTT
size: NA; V: TRBV28; J: TRBJ2-3; D: NA; CDR3: CASREYGDTQYF; DNA: TGTGCCAGCCGAGAGTACGGGGATACGCAGTATTTT
size: NA; V: TRBV4-1; J: TRBJ1-1; D: NA; CDR3: CASSQGPGANTEAFF; DNA: TGCGCCAGCAGCCAAGGCCCAGGGGCGAACACTGAAGCTTTCTTT
size: NA; V: TRBV5-5; J: TRBJ2-3; D: NA; CDR3: CASSLGTGKTDTQYF; DNA: TGTGCCAGCAGCTTGGGAACAGGGAAGACAGATACGCAGTATTTT
size: few; V: TRBV27; J: TRBJ2-7; D: TRBD2; CDR3: CASQIGTNYEQYF; DNA: TGTGCCAGCCAGATCGGGACTAACTACGAGCAGTACTTC
size: NA; V: TRBV19; J: TRBJ2-1; D: TRBD2; CDR3: CASSSRGGAYNEQFF; DNA: TGTGCCAGTAGCTCTCGGGGGGGGGCATACAATGAGCAGTTCTTC
size: NA; V: TRBV9; J: TRBJ2-3; D: NA; CDR3: CASSVATRGGDTQYF; DNA: TGTGCCAGCAGCGTAGCGACTAGGGGAGGAGATACGCAGTATTTT
size: NA; V: TRBV6-5; J: TRBJ2-2; D: NA; CDR3: CASSYSGRAGELFF; DNA: TGTGCCAGCAGTTACTCAGGCAGGGCCGGGGAGCTGTTTTTT
size: NA; V: TRBV4-3; J: TRBJ2-2; D: NA; CDR3: CASSRTSSEATWAGELFF; DNA: TGCGCCAGCAGCCGGACCAGTAGCGAGGCGACGTGGGCCGGGGAGCTGTTTTTT
size: few; V: TRBV6-1; J: TRBJ1-1; D: NA; CDR3: CASSEAILQGMNTEAFF; DNA: TGTGCCAGCAGTGAGGCGATCTTACAGGGAATGAACACTGAAGCTTTCTTT
size: many; V: TRBV7-6; J: TRBJ1-5; D: NA; CDR3: CASSSGQHSNQPQHF; DNA: TGTGCCAGCAGCTCTGGACAGCATAGCAATCAGCCCCAGCATTTT
size: NA; V: TRBV27; J: TRBJ1-5; D: NA; CDR3: CASSPTEAANQPQHF; DNA: TGTGCCAGCAGTCCCACGGAGGCGGCGAATCAGCCCCAGCATTTT
size: NA; V: TRBV4-1; J: TRBJ1-5; D: NA; CDR3: CASSHVDGDQPQHF; DNA: TGCGCCAGCAGCCATGTTGACGGGGATCAGCCCCAGCATTTT
size: NA; V: TRBV5-6; J: TRBJ2-1; D: NA; CDR3: CASSLLGTVSSYNEQFF; DNA: TGTGCCAGCAGCCTATTAGGGACGGTAAGCTCCTACAATGAGCAGTTCTTC
size: NA; V: TRBV3-1; J: TRBJ2-7; D: NA; CDR3: CASSQHRIFDEQYF; DNA: TGTGCCAGCAGCCAACACAGGATTTTCGACGAGCAGTACTTC
size: few; V: TRBV15; J: TRBJ1-5; D: NA; CDR3: CATRDITGSNQPQHF; DNA: TGTGCCACCAGAGATATAACGGGAAGCAATCAGCCCCAGCATTTT
size: NA; V: TRBV11-1; J: TRBJ2-7; D: NA; CDR3: CASSGHYEQYF; DNA: TGTGCCAGCAGTGGGCACTACGAGCAGTACTTC
size: many; V: TRBV7-9; J: TRBJ2-2; D: NA; CDR3: CASGGSRYTGELFF; DNA: TGTGCCAGCGGGGGGAGTCGGTACACCGGGGAGCTGTTTTTT
size: NA; V: TRBV12-3/TRBV12-4; J: TRBJ1-1; D: NA; CDR3: CASSLYTGPGTEAFF; DNA: TGTGCCAGCAGTCTATATACCGGACCGGGGACTGAAGCTTTCTTT
size: NA; V: TRBV5-1; J: TRBJ1-1; D: NA; CDR3: CASSFTQGEAFF; DNA: TGCGCCAGCAGCTTTACACAGGGCGAAGCTTTCTTT
size: NA; V: TRBV4-1; J: TRBJ2-1; D: TRBD2; CDR3: CASSQAGTSISNEQFF; DNA: TGCGCCAGCAGCCAAGCCGGGACTAGCATATCCAATGAGCAGTTCTTC
size: few; V: TRBV7-9; J: TRBJ1-6; D: TRBD1; CDR3: CASSGTGRGSPLHF; DNA: TGTGCCAGCAGCGGGACAGGGAGGGGTTCACCCCTCCACTTT
size: NA; V: TRBV4-2; J: TRBJ1-2; D: NA; CDR3: CASSQDLLSRTGDTF; DNA: TGTGCCAGCAGCCAAGACTTGCTTTCTCGAACCGGAGACACCTTC
size: NA; V: TRBV4-1; J: TRBJ2-1; D: NA; CDR3: CASSLGGPLGQFF; DNA: TGCGCCAGCAGCCTCGGGGGACCGCTGGGGCAGTTCTTC
size: NA; V: TRBV11-2; J: TRBJ2-3; D: TRBD2; CDR3: CASSTLAGGGADTQYF; DNA: TGTGCCAGCAGCACCCTAGCGGGGGGAGGCGCAGATACGCAGTATTTT
size: NA; V: TRBV20-1; J: TRBJ1-1; D: NA; CDR3: CSAEGGTEAFF; DNA: TGCAGTGCGGAGGGTGGCACTGAAGCTTTCTTT
size: few; V: TRBV2; J: TRBJ1-5; D: NA; CDR3: CASSEDKEYYSNQPQHF; DNA: TGTGCCAGCAGTGAGGATAAGGAGTATTATAGCAATCAGCCCCAGCATTTT
size: once; V: TRBV4-1; J: TRBJ2-2; D: TRBD1; CDR3: CASSQLGQDYTGELFF; DNA: TGCGCCAGCAGCCAGCTGGGACAGGACTACACCGGGGAGCTGTTTTTT
size: NA; V: TRBV7-7; J: TRBJ2-3; D: NA; CDR3: CASSLAPGGRPDTQYF; DNA: TGTGCTAGCAGCTTAGCTCCCGGGGGCCGCCCAGATACGCAGTATTTT
size: NA; V: TRBV7-8; J: TRBJ2-2; D: NA; CDR3: CASSLVISANTGELFF; DNA: TGTGCCAGCAGCTTAGTAATATCTGCGAACACCGGGGAGCTGTTTTTT
size: NA; V: TRBV7-5; J: TRBJ1-6; D: NA; CDR3: CISVSEALTGTGSSPLHF; DNA: NA
size: many; V: TRBV7-9; J: TRBJ2-5; D: TRBD1; CDR3: CASSTRDRGIQQETQYF; DNA: TGTGCCAGCAGCACCCGGGACAGAGGGATACAACAAGAGACCCAGTACTTC
size: few; V: TRBV27; J: TRBJ1-5; D: NA; CDR3: CASSWGLGVNQPQHF; DNA: TGTGCCAGCAGTTGGGGGTTGGGGGTAAATCAGCCCCAGCATTTT
size: NA; V: TRBV12-3/TRBV12-4; J: TRBJ2-1; D: NA; CDR3: CASNLRGAPYNEQFF; DNA: TGTGCCAGCAATTTAAGGGGGGCGCCCTACAATGAGCAGTTCTTC
size: few; V: TRBV11-1; J: TRBJ2-5; D: TRBD2; CDR3: CASRTGVAGGPQETQYF; DNA: TGTGCCAGCAGAACCGGGGTAGCGGGGGGTCCCCAAGAGACCCAGTACTTC
size: NA; V: TRBV19; J: TRBJ1-2; D: NA; CDR3: CASSMGGYTF; DNA: TGTGCCAGTAGTATGGGGGGCTACACCTTC
size: NA; V: TRBV6-2/TRBV6-3; J: TRBJ1-2; D: TRBD1; CDR3: CASRLPESQWDSKGDYGYTF; DNA: TGTGCCAGCAGATTGCCTGAATCGCAATGGGACAGCAAAGGCGACTATGGCTACACCTTC
size: few; V: TRBV6-1; J: TRBJ2-7; D: NA; CDR3: CASSERKTTRRYEQYF; DNA: TGTGCCAGCAGTGAACGCAAGACAACCAGGAGATACGAGCAGTACTTC
size: NA; V: TRBV6-8; J: TRBJ1-5; D: TRBD1; CDR3: CASRVRGGGQPQHF; DNA: TGTGCCAGCAGGGTCAGGGGGGGCGGCCAGCCCCAGCATTTT
size: NA; V: TRBV6-5; J: TRBJ1-3; D: NA; CDR3: CASSYSRVLGGNTIYF; DNA: TGTGCCAGCAGTTACTCGAGAGTTTTGGGCGGAAACACCATATATTTT
size: NA; V: TRBV6-2/TRBV6-3; J: TRBJ2-5; D: NA; CDR3: CASSVGRVTQYF; DNA: TGTGCCAGCAGTGTCGGCCGAGTGACCCAGTACTTC
size: few; V: TRBV27; J: TRBJ2-1; D: TRBD1; CDR3: CASSSGDRGLDEQFF; DNA: TGTGCCAGCAGTTCCGGGGACAGGGGGCTCGATGAGCAGTTCTTC
size: NA; V: TRBV2; J: TRBJ1-1; D: NA; CDR3: CASRTRSRGAFF; DNA: TGTGCCAGCAGAACACGGTCCCGGGGAGCTTTCTTT
size: few; V: TRBV6-1; J: TRBJ2-1; D: NA; CDR3: CASSWRGAEIYNEQFF; DNA: TGTGCCAGCAGCTGGAGAGGTGCTGAGATCTACAATGAGCAGTTCTTC
size: NA; V: TRBV15; J: TRBJ2-3; D: TRBD1; CDR3: CATSRDSGQGVTDTQYF; DNA: TGTGCCACCAGCAGAGATTCGGGACAGGGGGTCACAGATACGCAGTATTTT
size: few; V: TRBV27; J: TRBJ2-5; D: NA; CDR3: CASSLRQEGPGETQYF; DNA: TGTGCCAGCAGTTTAAGGCAAGAGGGGCCGGGAGAGACCCAGTACTTC
size: NA; V: TRBV7-8; J: TRBJ2-1; D: TRBD2; CDR3: CASNLIPWTRSYNEQFF; DNA: TGTGCCAGCAACCTAATACCGTGGACTAGGAGCTACAATGAGCAGTTCTTC